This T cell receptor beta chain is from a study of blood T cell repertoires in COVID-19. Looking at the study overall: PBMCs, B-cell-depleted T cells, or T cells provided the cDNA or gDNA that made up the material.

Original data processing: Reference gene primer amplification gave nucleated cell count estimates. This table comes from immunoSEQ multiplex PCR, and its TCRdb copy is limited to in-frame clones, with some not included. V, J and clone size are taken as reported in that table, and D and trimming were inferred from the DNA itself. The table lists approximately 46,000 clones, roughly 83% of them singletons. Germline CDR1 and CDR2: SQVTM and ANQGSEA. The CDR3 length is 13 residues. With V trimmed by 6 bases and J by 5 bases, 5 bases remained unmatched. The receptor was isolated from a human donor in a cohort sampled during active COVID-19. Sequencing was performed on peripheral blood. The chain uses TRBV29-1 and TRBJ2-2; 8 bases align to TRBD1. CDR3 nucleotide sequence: TGCAGCGTGTGGACAGGGTTGACCGGGGAGCTGTTTTTT. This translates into CSVWTGLTGELFF.